This passage covers 23 T cell receptor beta chains from one sample sequenced in a study of T cell repertoires in cytomegalovirus infection. TCRdb called the reads again in MiXCR, with one record for every CDR3 protein. The sample consists of about 220,000 distinct CDR3 sequences, around 35% of them appearing once. Their specific antigens are unknown. This specimen consisted of CD8+ T cells from cultured PBMCs, obtained from culture after CMV antigen stimulation. The receptors here all came from a human donor in good health (CMV status not recorded). Some clones in this sample may be carry-over from other donors' samples.

This clonotype was seen many times. The chain employs TRBV7-2 and TRBJ2-3; D unresolved. The germline V gene has CDR1 SGHTA and CDR2 FQGNSA. The CDR3 length is 13 residues. V was pared by 4 bases and J by 2 bases, with 7 bases between. This chain's CDR3 is CASSSRPTDTQYF. CDR3 bases: TGTGCCAGCAGCTCTCGACCCACAGATACGCAGTATTTT.

This chain joins TRBV5-1 and TRBJ2-1; D call uncertain. CDR1 and CDR2 (germline): SGHRS, YFSETQ. Trimming stripped 0 bases from V and 8 bases from J, with 15 bases between. The CDR3 sequence is 15 residues long. CDR3 in amino acids: CASSLAGSSIHEQFF. CDR3 bases: TGCGCCAGCAGCTTGGCTGGGTCCTCGATCCATGAGCAGTTCTTC.

The J gene is TRBJ2-7, the V gene TRBV7-8, with TRBD2 matching over 16 bases. V was pared by 5 bases and J by 3 bases, with 10 bases of the junction left unmatched. The length of the CDR3 is 18 residues. Germline CDR1 SGHVS, CDR2 FQNEAQ. In DNA form, the CDR3 reads TGTGCCAGCAGCCGAACGCAGGGACTAGCGGGGGGGGACTACGAGCAGTACTTC. This gives the protein CASSRTQGLAGGDYEQYF.

The gene calls are TRBV7-9 and TRBJ1-2; D uncertain. Trimming removed 5 bases from V and 3 bases from J, with 13 bases in between. Germline-derived CDR1 and CDR2 are SEHNR and FQNEAQ (reference sequence). The CDR3 spans 14 residues. CDR3 bases: TGTGCCAGCAGCGCGATTTTGGGAGACTATGGCTACACCTTC. Amino acid sequence: CASSAILGDYGYTF.

This chain uses TRBV2 with TRBJ1-4, with D unresolved. The CDR3 length is 15 residues. V was pared by 2 bases and J by 5 bases, with 12 bases between. Germline CDR1 is SNHLY and CDR2 is FYNNEI. CDR3: CASSEFPARNEKLFF. For the CDR3, the DNA is TGTGCCAGCAGTGAATTTCCGGCTAGGAATGAAAAACTGTTTTTT. Using reference TRBV2 and TRBJ1-4 for the parts outside the CDR3, the full variable domain is EPEVTQTPSHQVTQMGQEVILRCVPISNHLYFYWYRQILGQKVEFLVSFYNNEISEKSEIFDDQFSVERPDGSNFTLKIRSTKLEDSAMYFCASSEFPARNEKLFFGSGTQLSVL.

The rearrangement links TRBV7-9 to TRBJ2-5; D is unclear. This CDR3 is built from 12 residues. Germline values: CDR1 SEHNR, CDR2 FQNEAQ (reference sequence). The V and J ends lost 0 bases and 5 bases respectively, with 4 bases between them. The CDR3 protein is CASSLASETQYF. DNA of the CDR3: TGTGCCAGCAGCTTAGCGTCCGAGACCCAGTACTTC.

This clonotype was seen more than once but under ten times. This rearrangement joins TRBV4-1 to TRBJ1-2, with D unclear. Trimming stripped 0 bases from V and 7 bases from J, with 9 bases between. The length of the CDR3 is 13 residues. The germline gives CDR1 MGHRA, CDR2 YSYEKL. The CDR3 loop is CASSQEYGFGYTF. CDR3 nucleotides: TGCGCCAGCAGCCAAGAGTACGGATTTGGCTACACCTTC.

CDR3 amino acids: CAWNAGNEQFF. The CDR3 DNA reads TGTGCCTGGAACGCGGGAAATGAGCAGTTCTTC. V is TRBV30 and J is TRBJ2-1; possibly TRBD2 for D (6 bases). This CDR3 is built from 11 residues. Germline CDR1 and CDR2: GTSNPN and SVGIG (reference sequence). Trimming left V 4 bases short and J 7 bases short, with 8 bases between.

The chain is built from TRBV9 and TRBJ2-1; the D gene could be TRBD1 or TRBD2 (5 bases each). The germline V gene has CDR1 SGDLS and CDR2 YYNGEE. The CDR3 has 19 amino acids. V was pared by 1 base and J by 7 bases, with 27 bases between. DNA for the CDR3: TGTGCCAGCAGCGTAAGTCAGTTGTATTCCGGGACCCGGAGGAATGAGCAGTTCTTC. The encoded protein is CASSVSQLYSGTRRNEQFF.

This clonotype showed up just a few times. The chain employs TRBV11-2 and TRBJ2-1, with D possibly matching TRBD2 (5 bases). CDR1 and CDR2 from the germline V gene are SGHAT and FQNNGV. V shed 3 bases and J shed 13 bases, with 13 bases lying between them. This CDR3 has 12 amino acids. The CDR3 is CASSFGGTRQFF. The CDR3 region has the DNA TGTGCCAGCAGCTTTGGAGGAACCAGACAGTTCTTC.

V usage is TRBV9 and J usage is TRBJ2-1; 15 bases match TRBD2. V lost 3 bases and J lost 10; bases outside the gene matches: 14. The V gene's germline CDR1 is SGDLS and CDR2 YYNGEE. There are 18 residues in the CDR3. This CDR3 is CASSASGTSGGTLREQFF. CDR3 in DNA: TGTGCCAGCAGCGCCAGCGGGACTAGCGGGGGGACGCTCCGGGAGCAGTTCTTC.

The chain links TRBV5-4 to TRBJ2-5; 9 nucleotides align to TRBD2. This CDR3 is built from 15 residues. V lost 3 bases to trimming and J lost 3 bases; unmatched junction nucleotides: 6. Germline lookup yields CDR1 SGHNT and CDR2 YYREEE (reference sequence). The CDR3 DNA reads TGTGCCAGCAGCTCTCCGACTAGCGGAAAAGAGACCCAGTACTTC. It codes for CASSSPTSGKETQYF.

This clonotype came up many times. This chain connects TRBV7-3 to TRBJ1-1; D is possibly TRBD1 (6 bases). The CDR3 length is 15 residues. Germline V lookup: CDR1 SGHTA, CDR2 FQGTGA. Trimming pared 5 bases from V and 5 bases from J, leaving 18 bases between. CDR3 residues: CASSERGDWGTEAFF. In nucleotides, the CDR3 is TGTGCCAGCAGCGAAAGGGGGGATTGGGGTACTGAAGCTTTCTTT.

There are a few counts of this clonotype. This chain connects TRBV27 to TRBJ1-2; TRBD1 might be the D (5 bases). The germline gives CDR1 MNHEY, CDR2 SMNVEV (reference sequence). This CDR3 region has 14 residues. V lost 8 bases, J lost 1 base, and 14 bases lay in between. The CDR3 region is CASRDGRLNYGYTF. As DNA, the CDR3 is TGTGCCAGCCGGGACGGACGCCTTAACTATGGCTACACCTTC.

J is TRBJ2-7 and V is TRBV6-6, with D uncertain. V was shortened by 6 bases and J by 4 bases, with 13 bases between the two germline ends. The V gene's germline CDR1 is MNHNY and CDR2 SVGAGI (reference sequence). The CDR3 has 13 amino acids. In nucleotides, the CDR3 is TGTGCCAGCAGCCCGTCCAGCCTATACGAGCAGTACTTC. Its protein is CASSPSSLYEQYF.

Comment on this clonotype: In this CDR3 the conserved last residue, phenylalanine or tryptophan, is missing, so a read error is likely. This chain connects TRBV7-6 to TRBJ2-7, with TRBD2 as a possible D gene (5 bases). The CDR3 consists of 15 residues. Per germline, CDR1 SGHVS and CDR2 FNYEAQ. Trimming cost V 5 bases and J 5 bases, with 19 bases left between them. The CDR3 DNA reads TGTGCCAGCAGCAGAGAAGCGAGGGCCGCGGACGAGCAGTACTAC. This translates into CASSREARAADEQYY.

This clonotype was counted a few times. CDR3 nucleotides: TGTGCCATCAGTGAGTCCACGAACCTCAAGAGAACCCAGTACTTC. This encodes CAISESTNLKRTQYF. The chain links TRBV10-3 to TRBJ2-5; D gene ambiguous. The length of the CDR3 is 15 residues. Germline CDR1 and CDR2: ENHRY and SYGVKD. The V end was cut by 0 bases, the J end by 8 bases, with 16 bases between.

The chain recombines TRBV11-2 with TRBJ1-2; D gene unclear. V lost 2 bases and J lost 3, with 10 bases in between. The germline V gene has CDR1 SGHAT and CDR2 FQNNGV. The CDR3 extends over 14 amino acids. The CDR3 is CASSLWVRDYGYTF. Written as DNA, the CDR3 is TGTGCCAGCAGCTTATGGGTTAGGGACTATGGCTACACCTTC.

This clonotype was seen only a few times. The CDR3 region has the DNA TGTGCCAGCAGCCATACTCGGTGGTATGGCTACACCTTC. This encodes CASSHTRWYGYTF. The chain uses TRBV7-9 and TRBJ1-2, with D unclear. Trimming removed 5 bases at V and 5 bases at J, with 12 bases between. Germline lookup yields CDR1 SEHNR and CDR2 FQNEAQ (reference sequence). The CDR3 is made up of 13 amino acids.

This clonotype was seen more than once but under ten times. This chain links TRBV20-1 with TRBJ2-7; TRBD2 aligns across 13 bases. This CDR3 has 15 amino acids. The J segment lost 4 bases and the V segment lost 1 base, leaving 4 bases of the junction unmatched. Germline values: CDR1 DFQATT, CDR2 SNEGSKA (reference sequence). This chain's CDR3 is CSARALAGGPYEQYF. The CDR3, as DNA: TGCAGTGCTAGAGCACTAGCGGGAGGGCCGTACGAGCAGTACTTC.

This clonotype showed up many times. The rearrangement links TRBV7-8 to TRBJ2-5, with 16 positions matching TRBD2. CDR1 and CDR2 (germline): SGHVS, FQNEAQ. V shed 5 bases and J 0 bases; nucleotides not matched to a gene: 3. This CDR3 region has 17 residues. CDR3 protein: CASSTGLAGGYQETQYF. The CDR3 region has the DNA TGTGCCAGCAGCACGGGACTAGCGGGGGGGTACCAAGAGACCCAGTACTTC.

The chain recombines TRBV11-2 with TRBJ1-2, with TRBD1 matching over 7 bases. The CDR3 runs to 14 residues. Germline CDR1 reads SGHAT; CDR2 reads FQNNGV. After removal of 5 bases from V and 4 bases from J, the junction contained 7 bases not matched to a gene. The CDR3 sequence: CASSPQTGTYGYTF. CDR3 sequence (DNA): TGTGCCAGCAGCCCCCAGACAGGGACCTATGGCTACACCTTC.

The V and J genes are TRBV20-1 and TRBJ1-1, with D possibly TRBD1 on 6 matching bases. Germline CDR1 DFQATT, CDR2 SNEGSKA (reference sequence). The CDR3 totals 15 residues. V was pared by 6 bases and J by 1 base, with 18 bases between. The CDR3 DNA is TGCAGTGCAACAACTAGGGGGAGGAAGAACACTGAAGCTTTCTTT. Amino acid sequence: CSATTRGRKNTEAFF.